A selection of T cell receptor beta chains follows, all from one sample in a study of spatial heterogeneity in lung cancer. In TCRdb, the 5' RACE reads were re-called with MiXCR into one record per CDR3 protein. The data contain 40,000 to 45,000 distinct CDR3 sequences, roughly 15% of them singletons. This specimen consisted of PBMCs, obtained at surgery. These receptors were collected from a male donor with early-stage non-small cell lung cancer. Both conserved end residues are part of each CDR3. D genes are given only for firm matches. Part of the rows lack a size; the others show once, few, many or a class for expanded clones.

clone size	D gene	V gene	J gene	CDR3 protein	CDR3 DNA
-	-	TRBV7-9	TRBJ1-6	CASSSRHDSPLHF	TGTGCCAGCAGCTCCCGGCACGATTCACCCCTCCACTTT
medium-sized	-	TRBV24-1	TRBJ2-6	CATSDGSGANVLTF	TGTGCCACCAGTGATGGGTCTGGGGCCAACGTCCTGACTTTC
many	-	TRBV24-1	TRBJ2-7	CATIAGDYEQYF	TGTGCCACCATTGCAGGGGATTACGAGCAGTACTTC
-	TRBD2	TRBV5-4	TRBJ2-7	CASSPPTRGGFYEQYF	TGTGCCAGCAGCCCTCCGACGCGCGGGGGGTTTTACGAGCAGTACTTC
-	-	TRBV7-2	TRBJ2-1	CASSLARDNEQFF	TGTGCCAGCAGCTTAGCGCGCGACAATGAGCAGTTCTTC
many	-	TRBV4-1	TRBJ2-2	CASSQFWAGYTGELFF	TGCGCCAGCAGCCAATTTTGGGCCGGTTACACCGGGGAGCTGTTTTTT
-	-	TRBV2	TRBJ2-2	CASRTSPTGELFF	TGTGCCAGCCGGACATCCCCCACCGGGGAGCTGTTTTTT
medium-sized	-	TRBV11-2	TRBJ2-3	CASSLVTSQGDTQYF	TGTGCCAGCAGCTTAGTAACGTCCCAGGGGGATACGCAGTATTTT
-	TRBD2	TRBV6-5	TRBJ2-7	CASSRGTSGVYEQYF	TGTGCCAGCAGCCGCGGGACTAGCGGCGTCTACGAGCAGTACTTC
many	TRBD1	TRBV7-3	TRBJ2-7	CASSLETGSDEQYF	TGTGCCAGCAGCTTAGAGACAGGGTCGGACGAGCAGTACTTC
few	TRBD2	TRBV19	TRBJ2-1	CASRSPGVAGHGNEQFF	TGTGCCAGTAGATCCCCCGGGGTAGCGGGACATGGTAATGAGCAGTTCTTC
-	-	TRBV4-3	TRBJ1-2	CASSQDSSFYYGYTF	TGCGCCAGCAGCCAAGATAGTAGTTTTTACTATGGCTACACCTTC
-	TRBD1	TRBV6-1	TRBJ1-4	CASSEIGRGRIDEKLFF	TGTGCCAGCAGTGAAATAGGCAGGGGGCGCATAGATGAAAAACTGTTTTTT
-	TRBD1	TRBV5-4	TRBJ2-1	CASSRDRNNEQFF	TGTGCCAGCAGCCGGGACAGGAACAATGAGCAGTTCTTC
-	-	TRBV7-8	TRBJ1-2	CASSLDFLGPRYGYTF	TGTGCCAGCAGCTTGGACTTTTTGGGACCGCGCTATGGCTACACCTTC
few	-	TRBV6-5	TRBJ1-1	CASSWGTEAFF	TGTGCCAGCAGCTGGGGCACTGAAGCTTTCTTT
-	-	TRBV12-3/TRBV12-4	TRBJ1-1	CASSRELTEAFF	TGTGCCAGCAGTCGGGAGCTCACTGAAGCTTTCTTT